The present T cell receptor beta chain was sequenced within a study of early T cells in non-severe SARS-CoV-2 infection. Study details: Chains were unpaired, as sequencing was done on bulk RNA from unsorted whole blood.

The TCR library protocol attached unique molecular identifiers to the individual cDNA molecules. TCRdb ran MiXCR on the 5' RACE reads and lists one entry per CDR3 protein. The table includes tens of thousands of distinct CDR3 sequences, 4.6% detected once. Study-wide points: Using VDJdb, the matching emphasized anti-spike CD8 responses while missing private and CD4 specificities.

This clonotype was seen many times. No antigen is known for it. The clonotype originates from an adult who was a healthcare worker with PCR-confirmed SARS-CoV-2 infection or an uninfected control (not recorded which). The material sequenced was whole blood, taken at baseline.

CDR3 DNA sequence: TGTGCCAGCAGTCTCCCACAGCGGGGGGCCCACAATGAGCAGTTCTTC. Protein product: CASSLPQRGAHNEQFF. The rearrangement joins TRBV7-8 to TRBJ2-1; the match to TRBD2 covers 9 bases. V lost 6 bases and J lost 5; bases outside the gene matches: 11. Germline lookup yields CDR1 SGHVS and CDR2 FQNEAQ. This CDR3 is 16 amino acids long.